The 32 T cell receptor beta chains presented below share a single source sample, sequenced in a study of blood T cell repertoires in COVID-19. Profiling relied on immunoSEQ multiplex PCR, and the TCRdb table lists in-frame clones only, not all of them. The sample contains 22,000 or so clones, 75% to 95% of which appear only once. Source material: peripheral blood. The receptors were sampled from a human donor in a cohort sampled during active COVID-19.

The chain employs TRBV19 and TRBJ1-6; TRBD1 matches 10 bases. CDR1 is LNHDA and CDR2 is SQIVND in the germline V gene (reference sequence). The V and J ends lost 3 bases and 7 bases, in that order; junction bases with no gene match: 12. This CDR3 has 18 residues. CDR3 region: CASSISGGQGIRNSPLHF. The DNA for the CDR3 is TGTGCCAGTAGTATCTCAGGGGGACAGGGGATCCGCAATTCACCCCTCCACTTT.

CDR3 nucleotides: TGTGCCAGCAGCTTGGACAGGGGGCGCGGTCTCGTC. Residues: CASSLDRGRGLV. V gene TRBV5-6 combines with J gene TRBJ2-7, with TRBD1 matching over 9 bases. The germline V gene has CDR1 SGHDT and CDR2 YYEEEE. The CDR3 extends over 12 amino acids.

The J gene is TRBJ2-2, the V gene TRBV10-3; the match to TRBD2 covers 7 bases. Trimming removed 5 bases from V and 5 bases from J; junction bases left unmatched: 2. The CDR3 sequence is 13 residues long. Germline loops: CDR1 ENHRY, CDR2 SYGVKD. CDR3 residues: CAISRGETGELFF. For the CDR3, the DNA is TGTGCCATCAGTCGGGGGGAAACCGGGGAGCTGTTTTTT.

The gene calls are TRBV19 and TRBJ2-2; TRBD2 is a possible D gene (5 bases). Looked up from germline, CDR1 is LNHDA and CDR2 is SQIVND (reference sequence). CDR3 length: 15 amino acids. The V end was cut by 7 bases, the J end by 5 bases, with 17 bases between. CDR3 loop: CASINGAAVTGELFF. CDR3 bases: TGTGCCAGTATAAACGGAGCGGCGGTAACCGGGGAGCTGTTTTTT.

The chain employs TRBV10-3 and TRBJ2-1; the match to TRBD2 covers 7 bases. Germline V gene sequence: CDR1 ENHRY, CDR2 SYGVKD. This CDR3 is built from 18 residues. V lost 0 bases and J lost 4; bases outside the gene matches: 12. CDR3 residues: CAISESGRGGLPYNEQFF. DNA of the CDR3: TGTGCCATCAGTGAGTCGGGGAGGGGAGGACTTCCATACAATGAGCAGTTCTTC.

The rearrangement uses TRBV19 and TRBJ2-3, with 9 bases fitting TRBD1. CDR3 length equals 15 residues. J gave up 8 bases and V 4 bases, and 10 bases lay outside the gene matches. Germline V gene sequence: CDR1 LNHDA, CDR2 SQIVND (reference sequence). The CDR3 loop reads CASSNRGTGMSTQYF. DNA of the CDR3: TGTGCCAGTAGTAATCGCGGGACAGGGATGAGTACGCAGTATTTT.

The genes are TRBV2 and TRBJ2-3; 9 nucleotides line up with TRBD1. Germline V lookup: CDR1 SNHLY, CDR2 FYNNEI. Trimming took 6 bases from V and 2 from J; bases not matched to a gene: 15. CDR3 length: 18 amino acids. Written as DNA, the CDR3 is TGTGCCAGCAGCCCCTCCCGGCGGGACAGGGCATCCACAGATACGCAGTATTTT. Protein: CASSPSRRDRASTDTQYF.

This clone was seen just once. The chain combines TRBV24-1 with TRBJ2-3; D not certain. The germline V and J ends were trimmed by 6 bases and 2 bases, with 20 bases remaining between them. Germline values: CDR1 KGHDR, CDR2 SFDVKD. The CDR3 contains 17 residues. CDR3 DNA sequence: TGTGCCACCAGTTCCTCGCGGCGGCCATCTACCACAGATACGCAGTATTTT. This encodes CATSSSRRPSTTDTQYF.

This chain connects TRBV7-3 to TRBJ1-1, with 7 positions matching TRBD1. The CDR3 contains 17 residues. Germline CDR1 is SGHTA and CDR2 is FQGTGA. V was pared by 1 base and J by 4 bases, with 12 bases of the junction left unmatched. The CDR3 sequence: CASSLMAPGAGGTEAFF. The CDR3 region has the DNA TGTGCCAGCAGCTTAATGGCGCCGGGGGCAGGGGGCACTGAAGCTTTCTTT.

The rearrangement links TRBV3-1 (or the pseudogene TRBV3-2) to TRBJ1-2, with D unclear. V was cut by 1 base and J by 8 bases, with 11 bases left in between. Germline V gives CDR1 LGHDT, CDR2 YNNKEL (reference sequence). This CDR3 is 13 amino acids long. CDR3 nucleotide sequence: TGTGCCAGCAGCCAAGTGTGGGTGGGCGGCTACACCTTC. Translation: CASSQVWVGGYTF.

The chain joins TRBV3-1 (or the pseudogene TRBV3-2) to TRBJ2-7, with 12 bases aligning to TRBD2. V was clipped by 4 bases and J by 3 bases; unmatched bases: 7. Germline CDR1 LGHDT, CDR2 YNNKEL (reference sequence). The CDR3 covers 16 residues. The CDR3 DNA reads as TGTGCCAGCAGCCGACGGACTAGCGGGATTTTCTACGAGCAGTACGTC. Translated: CASSRRTSGIFYEQYV.

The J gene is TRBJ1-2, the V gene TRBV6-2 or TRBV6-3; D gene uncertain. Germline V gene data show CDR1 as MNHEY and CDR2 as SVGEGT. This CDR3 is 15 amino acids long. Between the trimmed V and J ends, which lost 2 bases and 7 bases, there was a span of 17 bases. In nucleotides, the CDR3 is TGTGCCAGCAGTTACACCTCGGGAGCACTTGGTGGCTACACCTTC. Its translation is CASSYTSGALGGYTF.

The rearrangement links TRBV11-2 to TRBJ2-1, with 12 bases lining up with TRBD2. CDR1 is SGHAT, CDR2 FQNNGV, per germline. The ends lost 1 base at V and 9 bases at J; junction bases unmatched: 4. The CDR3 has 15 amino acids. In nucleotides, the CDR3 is TGTGCCAGCAGCTTAGTCGGACTAGCGGGATCTGAGCAGTTCTTC. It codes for CASSLVGLAGSEQFF.

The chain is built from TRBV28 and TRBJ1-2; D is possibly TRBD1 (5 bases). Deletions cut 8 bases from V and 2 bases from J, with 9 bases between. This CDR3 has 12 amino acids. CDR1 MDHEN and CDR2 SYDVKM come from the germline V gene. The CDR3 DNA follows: TGTGCCAGCTGGGCAGGGAACTATGGCTACACCTTC. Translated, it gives CASWAGNYGYTF.

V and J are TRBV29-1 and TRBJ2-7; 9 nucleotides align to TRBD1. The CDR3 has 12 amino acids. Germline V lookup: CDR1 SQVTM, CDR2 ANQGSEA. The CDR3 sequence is CCGGTGSYEQYV. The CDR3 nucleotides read TGCTGTGGGGGGACAGGGAGTTACGAGCAGTACGTC.

The CDR3 here is CASSPGQGWTEAFF. CDR3 DNA sequence: TGTGCCAGCAGCCCGGGACAGGGGTGGACTGAAGCTTTCTTT. This chain links TRBV7-9 with TRBJ1-1, with 10 bases identical to TRBD1. CDR3 size: 14 residues. V lost 5 bases to trimming and J lost 5 bases; unmatched junction nucleotides: 5. From germline, CDR1 is SEHNR and CDR2 FQNEAQ (reference sequence).

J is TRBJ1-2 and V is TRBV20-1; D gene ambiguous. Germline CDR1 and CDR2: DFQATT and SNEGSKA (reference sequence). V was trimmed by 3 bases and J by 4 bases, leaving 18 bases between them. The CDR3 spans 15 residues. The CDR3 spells CSASLGLVLGYGYTF. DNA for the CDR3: TGCAGTGCTAGTCTGGGCCTGGTTCTTGGCTATGGCTACACCTTC.

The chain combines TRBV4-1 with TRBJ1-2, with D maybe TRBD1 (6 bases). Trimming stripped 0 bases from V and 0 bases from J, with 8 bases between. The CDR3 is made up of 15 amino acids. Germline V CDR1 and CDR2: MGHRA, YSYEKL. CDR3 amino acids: CASSQDPGANYGYTF. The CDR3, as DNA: TGCGCCAGCAGCCAAGATCCAGGGGCTAACTATGGCTACACCTTC.

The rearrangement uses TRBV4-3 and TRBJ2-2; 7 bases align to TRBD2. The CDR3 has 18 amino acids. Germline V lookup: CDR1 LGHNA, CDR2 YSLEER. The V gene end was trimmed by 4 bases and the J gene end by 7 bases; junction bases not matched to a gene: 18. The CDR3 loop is CASSRSVARGYWGGELFF. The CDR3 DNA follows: TGCGCCAGCAGCCGAAGCGTGGCGCGGGGGTATTGGGGCGGGGAGCTGTTTTTT.

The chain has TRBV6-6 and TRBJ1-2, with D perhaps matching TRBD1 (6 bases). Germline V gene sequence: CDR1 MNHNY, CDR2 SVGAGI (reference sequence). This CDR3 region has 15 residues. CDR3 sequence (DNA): TGTGCGGCGGGTCGGGGGGCTCGGAATAACTATGGCTACACCTTC. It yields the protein CAAGRGARNNYGYTF.

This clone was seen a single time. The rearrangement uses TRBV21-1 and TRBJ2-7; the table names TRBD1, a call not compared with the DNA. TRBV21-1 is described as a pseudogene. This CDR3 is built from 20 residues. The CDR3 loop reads CASSKALCPRTGACPYEQYV. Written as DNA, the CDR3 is TGTGCCAGCAGCAAAGCGCTTTGTCCCCGGACAGGGGCTTGTCCCTACGAGCAGTACGTC.

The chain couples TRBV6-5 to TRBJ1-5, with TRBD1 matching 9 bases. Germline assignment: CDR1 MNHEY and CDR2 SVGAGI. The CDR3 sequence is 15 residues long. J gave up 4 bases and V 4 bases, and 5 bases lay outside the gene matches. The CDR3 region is CASSWGQGNNQPQHF. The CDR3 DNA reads TGTGCCAGCAGTTGGGGACAGGGTAATAATCAGCCCCAGCATTTT.

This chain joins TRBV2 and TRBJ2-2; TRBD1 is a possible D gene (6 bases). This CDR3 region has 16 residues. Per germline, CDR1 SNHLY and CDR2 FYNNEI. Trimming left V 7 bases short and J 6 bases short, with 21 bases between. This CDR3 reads CASTRTWGRTAGELFF. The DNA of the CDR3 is TGTGCCAGCACCCGGACCTGGGGGCGGACGGCCGGGGAGCTGTTTTTT.

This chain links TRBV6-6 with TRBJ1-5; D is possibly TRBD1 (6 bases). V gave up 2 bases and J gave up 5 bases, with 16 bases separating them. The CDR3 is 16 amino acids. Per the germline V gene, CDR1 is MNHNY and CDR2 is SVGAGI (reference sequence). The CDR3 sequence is CASSYPSPGVHQPQHF. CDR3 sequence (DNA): TGTGCCAGCAGTTACCCCTCCCCAGGGGTCCATCAGCCCCAGCATTTT.

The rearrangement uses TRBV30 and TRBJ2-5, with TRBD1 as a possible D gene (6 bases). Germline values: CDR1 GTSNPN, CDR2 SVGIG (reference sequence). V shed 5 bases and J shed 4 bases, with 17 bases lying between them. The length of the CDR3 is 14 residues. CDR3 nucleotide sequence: TGTGCCTGGCGTTTGACAGGTGGGCGAGAGACCCAGTACTTC. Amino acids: CAWRLTGGRETQYF.

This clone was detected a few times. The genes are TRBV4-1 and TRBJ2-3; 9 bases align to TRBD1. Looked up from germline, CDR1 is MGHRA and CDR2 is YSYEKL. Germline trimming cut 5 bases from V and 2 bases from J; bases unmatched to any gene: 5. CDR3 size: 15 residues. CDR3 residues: CASSVGTGTTDTQYF. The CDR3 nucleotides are TGCGCCAGCAGCGTCGGGACAGGGACCACAGATACGCAGTATTTT.

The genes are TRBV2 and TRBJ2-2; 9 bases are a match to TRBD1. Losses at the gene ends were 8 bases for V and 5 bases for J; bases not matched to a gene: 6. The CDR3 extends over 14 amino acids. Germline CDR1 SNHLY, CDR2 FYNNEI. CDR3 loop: CASSVGQGTGELFF. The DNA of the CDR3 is TGTGCCAGCTCAGTTGGACAGGGGACCGGGGAGCTGTTTTTT.

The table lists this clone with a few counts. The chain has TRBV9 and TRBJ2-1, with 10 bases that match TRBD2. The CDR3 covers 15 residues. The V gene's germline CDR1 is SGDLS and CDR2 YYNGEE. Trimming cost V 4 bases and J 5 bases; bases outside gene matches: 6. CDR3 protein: CASSSERGGNNEQFF. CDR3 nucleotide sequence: TGTGCCAGCAGCTCAGAGCGGGGGGGTAACAATGAGCAGTTCTTC.

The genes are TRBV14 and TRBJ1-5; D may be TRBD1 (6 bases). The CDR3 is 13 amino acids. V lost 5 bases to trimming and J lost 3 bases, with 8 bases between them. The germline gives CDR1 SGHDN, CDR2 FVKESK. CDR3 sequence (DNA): TGTGCCAGCAGCTGGACAGCCAATCAGCCCCAGCATTTT. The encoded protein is CASSWTANQPQHF.

The CDR3 sequence is CASSPRQGAAEQYF. CDR3 nucleotide sequence: TGTGCCAGCTCACCTAGACAGGGTGCCGCCGAGCAGTACTTC. The J gene is TRBJ2-7, the V gene TRBV18; 7 nucleotides match TRBD1. V shed 3 bases, J shed 6 bases, and the junction held 8 bases outside the gene matches. The germline CDR1 and CDR2 sequences are KGHSH and LQKENI. This CDR3 comprises 14 residues.

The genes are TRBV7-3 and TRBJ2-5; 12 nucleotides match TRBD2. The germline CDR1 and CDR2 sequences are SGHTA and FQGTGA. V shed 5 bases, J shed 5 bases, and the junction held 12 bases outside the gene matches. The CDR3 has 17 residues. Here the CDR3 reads CASSRGLAGVKGETQYF. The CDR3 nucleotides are TGTGCCAGCAGCCGGGGACTAGCGGGTGTTAAGGGGGAGACCCAGTACTTC.

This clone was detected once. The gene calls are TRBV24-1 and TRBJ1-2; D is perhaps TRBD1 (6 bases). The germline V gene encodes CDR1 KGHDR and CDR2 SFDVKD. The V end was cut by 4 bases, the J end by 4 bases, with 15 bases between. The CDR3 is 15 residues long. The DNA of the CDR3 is TGTGCCACCAGTGAAACCGGACAGTCTCTCTATGGCTACACCTTC. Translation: CATSETGQSLYGYTF.